This T cell receptor (beta chain) was captured in a study of OX40 agonist ivuxolimab in advanced cancers. On the study more broadly: Enrollees could have had prior anti-PD-1, anti-PD-L1 or anti-CTLA-4 therapy, which about 40% had received. The study, taken as a whole, reports: Not determined was the antigen specificity of the expanded peripheral T cells.

Clones were read by immunoSEQ multiplex PCR, and TCRdb kept only the in-frame ones, dropping some. This table has tens of thousands of clones, roughly 89% appearing once. As to this clone: The antigen is undetermined.

The CDR3 is 16 residues long. CDR1 and CDR2 from the germline V gene are SGHNT and YYREEE (reference sequence). Losses at the gene ends were 2 bases for V and 4 bases for J; bases not matched to a gene: 11. The TCR comes from an adult with an advanced solid tumor such as melanoma, head and neck, liver or kidney cancer. The sequencing here drew on CD4+ or CD8+ T cells sorted from blood, taken in a trial of the OX40 agonist ivuxolimab. V gene TRBV5-4 combines with J gene TRBJ2-7; 8 bases fit TRBD2. CDR3 coding DNA: TGTGCCAGCAGCTTCGGGGGGGGGCAGGGTCCGTACGAGCAGTACTTC. Protein product: CASSFGGGQGPYEQYF. The full variable domain, its missing parts supplied by reference TRBV5-4 and TRBJ2-7, is ETGVTQSPTHLIKTRGQQVTLRCSSQSGHNTVSWYQQALGQGPQFIFQYYREEENGRGNFPPRFSGLQFPNYSSELNVNALELDDSALYLCASSFGGGQGPYEQYFGPGTRLTVT.